This TCR beta chain was found in a study of cytomegalovirus exposure and HLA in healthy donors. The overall study: A prior study identified approximately 120 million unique TCR beta sequences from about 179 million T cells.

This clone was seen more than once but under ten times. Its matching antigen is unknown. Germline assignment: CDR1 SGHTA and CDR2 FQGTGA. The junction had 12 bases not matched to a gene; V was cut back by 6 bases and J by 9 bases. This CDR3 has 15 amino acids. Study results and caveats: Among CMV-associated TCR beta chains, most appeared HLA-restricted in a later analysis.

The PCR made use of 60 Vbeta and 13 Jbeta primers. Data came from immunoSEQ multiplex PCR; TCRdb stores just in-frame clones and leaves some out. The sample comprises some 180,000 clones, 76% of which are singletons, and 1.5% to 2% rests with the top ten. This clonotype was obtained from a man between 18 and 29 years old in good health and CMV-seronegative. V usage is TRBV7-3 and J usage is TRBJ2-1; 9 nucleotides match TRBD1. Sequencing used PBMCs. In DNA form, the CDR3 reads TGTGCCAGCAGTTCGGGACAGGGCGCATGGGGTGAGCAGTTCTTC. This translates into CASSSGQGAWGEQFF.